These T cell receptor beta chains were read from a single sample in a study of cytomegalovirus exposure and HLA in healthy donors. TCRdb keeps only in-frame clones here, not all; method: immunoSEQ multiplex PCR. In the table there are about 240,000 clones, just under 90% of which are singletons. Sequenced input: PBMCs. These receptors were taken from a man aged 18 to 30 in good health and CMV-seronegative. Each CDR3 is given with its conserved first and last residue. Each record gives: J gene, D gene, V gene, clone size, CDR3 DNA, CDR3 protein. A D gene is named only where the DNA matches it firmly. Only some rows state a clone size, as once, few, many or a class for expanded clones.

>TRBJ2-7|NA|TRBV28|NA
TGTGCCAGCAGCCCCCCCACAGGGTGGGTTGAGTACGAGCAGTACTTC
CASSPPTGWVEYEQYF
>TRBJ1-1|NA|TRBV6-1|NA
TGTGCCAGCAGTGGCCCCACTAGGACGGGAGGTATGAACACTGAAGCTTTCTTT
CASSGPTRTGGMNTEAFF
>TRBJ1-3|NA|TRBV6-5|NA
TGTGCCAGCAGTTCCACAGGGATCGGAAACACCATATATTTT
CASSSTGIGNTIYF
>TRBJ2-3|TRBD1|TRBV7-9|NA
TGTGCCAGCAGCCTACAGGGGGCCGGAGATACGCAGTATTTT
CASSLQGAGDTQYF
>TRBJ2-2|NA|TRBV7-9|once
TGTGCCAGCAGCTTAAAGGCCGCGGGCGGGGAGCTGTTTTTT
CASSLKAAGGELFF
>TRBJ1-5|TRBD1|TRBV5-1|once
TGCGCCACCTCGGGGACAGGCGCATATAGCAATCAGCCCCAGCATTTT
CATSGTGAYSNQPQHF
>TRBJ2-7|NA|TRBV10-2|NA
TGCGCCAGCCCCCCTGACAGGATAACTTACGAGCAGTACTTC
CASPPDRITYEQYF
>TRBJ1-3|NA|TRBV28|many
TGTGCCAGCGCCGAGACAGCTGGAAACACCATATATTTT
CASAETAGNTIYF
>TRBJ1-5|NA|TRBV19|NA
TGTGCCAGTAGTATAGCCCCGGGAGGGCAGCCCCAGCATTTT
CASSIAPGGQPQHF
>TRBJ1-2|TRBD1|TRBV15|NA
TGTGCCACCAGAGGCGGACAGGGGGCTTTTTATGGCTACACCTTC
CATRGGQGAFYGYTF
>TRBJ2-2|NA|TRBV7-9|once
TGTGCCAGCAGTCCCCTCACCGGGGAGCTGTTTTTT
CASSPLTGELFF
>TRBJ2-7|NA|TRBV5-1|NA
TGCGCCAGCAGCTTGAGAACTGAGTACGAGCAGTACTTC
CASSLRTEYEQYF
>TRBJ1-5|NA|TRBV19|NA
TGTGCCAGCAGGAAAGGGGGTAGCAATCAGCCCCAGCATTTT
CASRKGGSNQPQHF
>TRBJ1-2|TRBD1|TRBV11-2|NA
TGTGCCAGCAGCTTAGGGCGGGACAGCCCGAACTATGGCTACACCTTC
CASSLGRDSPNYGYTF
>TRBJ1-2|NA|TRBV30|NA
TGTGCCTGGATGCCAGGGCACTATGGCTACACCTTC
CAWMPGHYGYTF
>TRBJ1-3|TRBD1|TRBV14|NA
TGTGCCAGCAGCCTAGGGACAGGCACCGGAAACACCATATATTTT
CASSLGTGTGNTIYF
>TRBJ1-2|NA|TRBV11-2|NA
TGTGCCAGCAACCTATTCCACAGGGACTATGGCTACACCTTC
CASNLFHRDYGYTF
>TRBJ1-2|TRBD1|TRBV2|NA
TGTGCCAGCAGTGAAGGGGACAGCTTGACTGGCTACACCTTC
CASSEGDSLTGYTF
>TRBJ2-5|NA|TRBV7-9|NA
TGTGCCAGCAGCTTAGGTCCCAGGTCACAAGAGACCCAGTACTTC
CASSLGPRSQETQYF
>TRBJ2-7|NA|TRBV7-9|NA
TGTGCCAGCAGCCCCTACAGGGAAGTTTCCTACGAGCAGTACTTC
CASSPYREVSYEQYF
>TRBJ1-2|NA|TRBV6-5|NA
TGTGCCAGCAGACAGGTTAACTATGGCTACACCTTC
CASRQVNYGYTF
>TRBJ2-7|NA|TRBV19|NA
TGTGCCAGTAGTTCATCCTACGGGACTTTCTCCTACGAGCAGTACTTC
CASSSSYGTFSYEQYF
>TRBJ1-2|NA|TRBV2|NA
TGTGCCAGCTTCGAGGATTTGCAGCGACCTGGGGGCTACACCTTC
CASFEDLQRPGGYTF
>TRBJ1-1|NA|TRBV5-1|NA
TGCGCCAGCAGCTTTTTAGGGGGGGCCACTGAAGCTTTCTTT
CASSFLGGATEAFF
>TRBJ2-3|TRBD1|TRBV27|NA
TGTGCCAGCAGTGGACAGGGGGATACGCAGTATTTT
CASSGQGDTQYF
>TRBJ2-7|TRBD1|TRBV4-1|NA
TGCGCCAGCAGCCAAGATCCGGGACAGGGTAAAGCCGAGCAGTACTTC
CASSQDPGQGKAEQYF
>TRBJ2-7|NA|TRBV19|NA
TGTGCCAGTAGTATAGACGTCTCCTACGAGCAGTACTTC
CASSIDVSYEQYF
>TRBJ2-7|TRBD2|TRBV5-1|once
TGCGCCAGCAGCTTGGAACTAGCGGGCGGCGAGCAGTACTTC
CASSLELAGGEQYF
>TRBJ1-2|TRBD1|TRBV4-1|NA
TGCGCCAGCAGCCAGTCGGAGGGGGCGCCTAAGGCTAACTATGGCTACACCTTC
CASSQSEGAPKANYGYTF
>TRBJ1-3|NA|TRBV5-1|NA
TGCGCCAGCAGCTTGGAGGTTGGGAGCTATCGTGCAAACACCATATATTTT
CASSLEVGSYRANTIYF
>TRBJ2-3|TRBD2|TRBV2|NA
TGTGCCAGCGAGGGACTAGGGATGAGAGATACGCAGTATTTT
CASEGLGMRDTQYF
>TRBJ2-5|TRBD2|TRBV15|once
TGTGCCACCAGCAGAGCCGCTAGCGGACAAGAGACCCAGTACTTC
CATSRAASGQETQYF
>TRBJ2-3|NA|TRBV6-9|once
TGTGCCAGCAGTTACTTGCAGTCCACAGATACGCAGTATTTT
CASSYLQSTDTQYF
>TRBJ2-1|TRBD2|TRBV7-2|NA
TGTGCCAGCAGCACGGGGGGGTTCTACAATGAGCAGTTCTTC
CASSTGGFYNEQFF
>TRBJ2-1|TRBD2|TRBV5-4|NA
TGTGCCAGCAGCTTGTTGGGGACTAGATCCTACAATGAGCAGTTCTTC
CASSLLGTRSYNEQFF
>TRBJ1-2|NA|TRBV7-2|NA
TGTGCCAGCAGCTTAGATGGGGGGACTAACTATGGCTACACCTTC
CASSLDGGTNYGYTF
>TRBJ1-5|TRBD1|TRBV7-9|NA
TGTGCCAGCAGCTCCTCGGACAGGGTCAATCAGCCCCAGCATTTT
CASSSSDRVNQPQHF
>TRBJ1-3|NA|TRBV6-5|NA
TGTGCCAGCAGTTCTCTCAGGGTCCCTGGAAACACCATATATTTT
CASSSLRVPGNTIYF
>TRBJ2-7|NA|TRBV28|NA
TGTGCCATTAGGAGGACTTCTTACTACGAGCAGTACTTC
CAIRRTSYYEQYF
>TRBJ2-7|NA|TRBV18|NA
TGTGCCAGCTCCCAGGGGACCCACGAGCAGTACTTC
CASSQGTHEQYF
>TRBJ1-5|NA|TRBV11-2|NA
TGTGCCAGCAGCTTAGGCTCCCGGGGGCCCCAGCATTTT
CASSLGSRGPQHF
>TRBJ2-3|NA|TRBV6-4|few
TGTGCCAGCAGTGTGTCTAGCACAGATACGCAGTATTTT
CASSVSSTDTQYF
>TRBJ2-4|NA|TRBV2|NA
TGTGCCAGCAGGGTCACAGGTTCAGCCAAAAACATTCAGTACTTC
CASRVTGSAKNIQYF
>TRBJ2-5|NA|TRBV18|NA
TGTGCCAGCTCACCACCCCATGAGGAGACCCAGTACTTC
CASSPPHEETQYF
>TRBJ2-1|TRBD2|TRBV2|NA
TGTGCCAGCAGTGAATTCATCTTAGAGGGACTAGCCCTTTCCTACAATGAGCAGTTCTTC
CASSEFILEGLALSYNEQFF
>TRBJ1-3|TRBD1|TRBV9|once
TGTGCCAGCAGCGTAGCTACTGACGGGGGACAGGGGGGAAACACCATATATTTT
CASSVATDGGQGGNTIYF
>TRBJ2-3|TRBD2|TRBV13|NA
TGTGCCAGCAGCTTAATTAGCGGGAGGGCCCTGGCAGATACGCAGTATTTT
CASSLISGRALADTQYF
>TRBJ1-4|NA|TRBV7-9|NA
TGTGCCAGCAGCTTGTCCCTCTTTGCAACTAATGAAAAACTGTTTTTT
CASSLSLFATNEKLFF
>TRBJ1-3|TRBD1|TRBV7-9|NA
TGTGCCAGCAGTTTCGACAGGGACTCTGGAAACACCATATATTTT
CASSFDRDSGNTIYF
>TRBJ2-1|NA|TRBV20-1|NA
TGCAGTGGCCTAGGCGATGAGCAGTTCTTC
CSGLGDEQFF
>TRBJ2-7|TRBD1|TRBV23-1|NA
TGCGCCAGCAGTCAATCGCCGCGGACAGGATCCTACGAGCAGTACTTC
CASSQSPRTGSYEQYF